Following are 21 T cell receptor beta chains from one sample sequenced in a study of T cell repertoires in cytomegalovirus infection. Their antigens remain unidentified. TCRdb re-analysed the reads in MiXCR, keeping a single row per CDR3 protein. The table shows 800,000 to 950,000 distinct CDR3 sequences, with around a third occurring only once. This material consisted of cultured CD8+ T cells from PBMCs, taken from culture after CMV antigen stimulation. The receptor set was obtained from a human donor in good health (CMV status not recorded). Some clones in this sample may be carry-over from other donors' samples.

The chain joins TRBV11-1 to TRBJ2-2, with D uncertain. The CDR3 sequence is 13 residues long. Trimming took off 2 bases at V and 7 bases at J, with 8 bases between the two ends. Per germline, CDR1 SGHAT and CDR2 FQDESV (reference sequence). CDR3 DNA: TGTGCCAGCAGCTTAATGGGGATCGGGGAGCTGTTTTTT. Translated: CASSLMGIGELFF.

This clonotype occurred a few times. The gene calls are TRBV7-8 and TRBJ2-7; D is undetermined. Trimming stripped 6 bases from V and 2 bases from J, with 8 bases between. This CDR3 has 12 amino acids. Germline CDR1 SGHVS, CDR2 FQNEAQ. The CDR3 is CASSPGAYEQYV. The CDR3 DNA is TGTGCCAGCAGTCCTGGTGCCTACGAGCAGTACGTC.

V gene TRBV14 combines with J gene TRBJ1-6; D not certain. V was trimmed by 1 base and J by 8 bases, leaving 18 bases between them. The CDR3 is 17 residues long. Germline values: CDR1 SGHDN, CDR2 FVKESK. CDR3 sequence reads: CASSQVGVTERDSPLHF. As DNA, the CDR3 is TGTGCCAGCAGCCAAGTCGGCGTAACAGAAAGGGATTCACCCCTCCACTTT.

J is TRBJ1-1 and V is TRBV19, with a possible D match to TRBD1 (6 bases). V was pared by 5 bases and J by 4 bases, with 20 bases between. This CDR3 comprises 16 residues. The germline CDR1 and CDR2 sequences are LNHDA and SQIVND (reference sequence). CDR3 sequence reads: CASSYMRDTMSTEAFF. CDR3 coding DNA: TGTGCCAGTAGTTATATGAGGGACACAATGAGCACTGAAGCTTTCTTT.

This clonotype came up a few times. The chain links TRBV29-1 to TRBJ2-3; no reliable D call. The CDR3 consists of 15 residues. Germline CDR1 SQVTM, CDR2 ANQGSEA. The ends were cut back, 7 bases at V and 0 bases at J, with 17 bases in the middle. The CDR3 is CSAPEVVDSTDTQYF. For the CDR3, the DNA is TGCAGCGCTCCCGAGGTGGTTGACAGCACAGATACGCAGTATTTT.

Many counts were recorded for this clonotype. An end of the junction does not agree with germline; a read error may underlie this. The V call is TRBV4-1, the J call TRBJ2-2; D is ambiguous. From germline, CDR1 is MGHRA and CDR2 YSYEKL. The CDR3 contains 13 residues. CDR3 amino acids: CASSPVGTGELFF. CDR3 in DNA: TGTGCCAGCAGCCCGGTGGGGACCGGGGAGCTGTTTTTT.

The chain has TRBV9 and TRBJ2-3; the match to TRBD1 covers 10 bases. CDR3 size: 14 residues. Germline trimming cut 5 bases from V and 5 bases from J; bases unmatched to any gene: 5. CDR1 is SGDLS and CDR2 is YYNGEE in the germline V gene. CDR3 in DNA: TGTGCCAGCAGTGCTAGGACAGGGGGAGATACGCAGTATTTT. The encoded protein is CASSARTGGDTQYF.

The rearrangement joins TRBV27 to TRBJ2-4, with 8 bases matching TRBD1. Germline loops: CDR1 MNHEY, CDR2 SMNVEV (reference sequence). The CDR3 totals 11 residues. With 4 bases clipped from V and 11 bases from J, the junction kept 1 base outside the gene matches. This CDR3 is CASSSQGVQYF. CDR3 sequence (DNA): TGTGCCAGCAGTTCACAGGGGGTTCAGTACTTC.

The genes are TRBV12-3 or TRBV12-4 and TRBJ1-2, with D possibly being TRBD1 (5 bases). The germline V and J ends were trimmed by 10 bases and 2 bases, with 20 bases remaining between them. This CDR3 has 15 residues. The CDR3 loop is CATKGWTHENYGYTF. The CDR3 region has the DNA TGTGCCACCAAGGGGTGGACCCATGAAAACTATGGCTACACCTTC.

This clonotype has more than one count but fewer than ten. This chain links TRBV7-8 with TRBJ1-2, with D hard to call. Germline V gene data show CDR1 as SGHVS and CDR2 as FQNEAQ. V lost 1 base to trimming and J lost 8 bases, with 8 bases between them. The CDR3 length is 12 residues. The CDR3 loop is CASSLGSQGYTF. The DNA for the CDR3 is TGTGCCAGCAGCTTAGGGTCGCAGGGCTACACCTTC.

This clonotype was picked up many times. V usage is TRBV7-2 and J usage is TRBJ1-5, with unresolved D. The CDR3 runs 14 residues. Trimming shortened V by 5 bases and J by 2 bases, and 10 bases separated the two germline ends. Germline loops: CDR1 SGHTA, CDR2 FQGNSA. DNA for the CDR3: TGTGCCAGCAGCCCAAACCAGGGCAATCAGCCCCAGCATTTT. It translates to CASSPNQGNQPQHF.

This clonotype has only a few counts. V usage is TRBV6-2 or TRBV6-3 and J usage is TRBJ2-7, with D possibly matching TRBD2 (7 bases). CDR1 and CDR2 (germline): MNHEY, SVGEGT. This CDR3 spans 16 amino acids. With 8 bases removed from V and 5 bases from J, the gap between germline ends came to 25 bases. The CDR3 loop reads CASGRGAEDRLHEQYV. The CDR3 DNA reads as TGTGCCAGCGGACGGGGGGCTGAGGATCGCCTCCACGAGCAGTACGTC.

In its sample, this clonotype was seen a few times. The chain links TRBV6-1 to TRBJ2-7, with D tentatively TRBD1 (5 bases). Germline V lookup: CDR1 MNHNS, CDR2 SASEGT. V lost 5 bases to trimming and J lost 4 bases, with 12 bases between them. CDR3 length: 13 amino acids. The CDR3 region is CASSSGPTYEQYV. The CDR3 DNA follows: TGTGCCAGCAGTTCAGGGCCTACGTACGAGCAGTACGTC.

The gene calls are TRBV27 and TRBJ2-7, with TRBD2 matching 8 bases. Losses at the gene ends were 5 bases for V and 2 bases for J; bases not matched to a gene: 2. Germline V lookup: CDR1 MNHEY, CDR2 SMNVEV (reference sequence). The CDR3 contains 13 residues. The CDR3: CASSHGGAYEQYV. DNA for the CDR3: TGTGCCAGCAGTCACGGGGGGGCCTACGAGCAGTACGTC.

J is TRBJ2-3 and V is TRBV19; tentatively, D is TRBD1 or TRBD2 (6 bases each). Germline-derived CDR1 and CDR2 are LNHDA and SQIVND (reference sequence). V gave up 7 bases and J gave up 1 base, with 12 bases separating them. CDR3 length: 14 amino acids. The CDR3 loop is CASNPGEGTDTQYF. CDR3 nucleotides: TGTGCCAGTAATCCAGGGGAGGGCACAGATACGCAGTATTTT.

The chain has TRBV9 and TRBJ1-1, with a weak D call TRBD1 (6 bases). Germline values: CDR1 SGDLS, CDR2 YYNGEE. The germline V and J ends were trimmed by 5 bases and 2 bases, with 16 bases remaining between them. CDR3 length equals 15 residues. The CDR3 DNA reads TGTGCCAGCAGTGTTTACGGGACACCTAACACTGAAGCTTTCTTT. As protein: CASSVYGTPNTEAFF.

This clonotype appeared many times. V is TRBV7-8 and J is TRBJ2-1; TRBD2 matches at 10 bases. V was clipped by 5 bases and J by 8 bases; unmatched bases: 15. This CDR3 has 17 amino acids. Germline assignment: CDR1 SGHVS and CDR2 FQNEAQ. CDR3 DNA: TGTGCCAGCAGCCCCTGGACTAGCGGACCGCCTGGGGATGAGCAGTTCTTC. Amino acid sequence: CASSPWTSGPPGDEQFF.

The sample holds a few counts of this clonotype. This chain joins TRBV28 and TRBJ2-7, with 9 positions matching TRBD1. The CDR3 is made up of 15 amino acids. Germline lookup yields CDR1 MDHEN and CDR2 SYDVKM. The V gene end was trimmed by 4 bases and the J gene end by 3 bases; junction bases not matched to a gene: 7. The CDR3 DNA reads TGTGCCAGCAGTTCCCCACAGGGGGCAATCTACGAGCAGTACTTC. Its protein product is CASSSPQGAIYEQYF.

The chain uses TRBV25-1 and TRBJ1-2; 7 nucleotides align to TRBD1. CDR3 length: 12 amino acids. In germline, CDR1 is MGHDK, CDR2 SYGVNS. With 4 bases clipped from V and 8 bases from J, the junction kept 4 bases outside the gene matches. The CDR3 protein is CASSGGQFGYTF. The CDR3 bases are TGTGCCAGCAGTGGGGGACAGTTCGGCTACACCTTC.

In this sample, this clonotype turned up a few times. CDR3 nucleotide sequence: TGTGCCAGCAGTTTTACGCTACCTCCCTATCAGCCCCAGCATTTT. This codes for CASSFTLPPYQPQHF. V gene TRBV28 combines with J gene TRBJ1-5; D remains ambiguous. V shed 3 bases and J shed 5 bases, with 14 bases lying between them. The CDR3 runs 15 residues. Germline V gene lookup returns CDR1 MDHEN and CDR2 SYDVKM.

CDR3 region: CASSQATSGGGEQFF. The CDR3 DNA is TGTGCCAGCAGCCAAGCGACTAGCGGGGGAGGTGAGCAGTTCTTC. The chain recombines TRBV4-2 with TRBJ2-1; TRBD2 matches 12 bases. Germline V gene data show CDR1 as LGHNA and CDR2 as YNFKEQ. J lost 9 bases, V lost 1 base, and 4 bases had no gene match. The CDR3 length is 15 residues.